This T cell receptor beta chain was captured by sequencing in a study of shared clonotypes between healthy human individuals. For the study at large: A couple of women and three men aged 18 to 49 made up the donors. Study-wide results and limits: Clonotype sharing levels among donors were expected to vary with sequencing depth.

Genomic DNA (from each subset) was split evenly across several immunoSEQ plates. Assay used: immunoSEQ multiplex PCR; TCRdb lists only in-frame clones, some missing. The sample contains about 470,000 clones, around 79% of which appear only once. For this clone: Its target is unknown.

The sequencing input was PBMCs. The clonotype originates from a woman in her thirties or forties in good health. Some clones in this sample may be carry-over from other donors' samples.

The CDR3 nucleotides read TGTGCCAGCTCACCAGCACAGAACACTGAAGCTTTCTTT. Translating gives CASSPAQNTEAFF. This chain connects TRBV18 to TRBJ1-1; D unclear. This CDR3 has 13 residues. Trimming took off 2 bases at V and 1 base at J, with 5 bases between the two ends. CDR1 and CDR2 from the germline V gene are KGHSH and LQKENI.